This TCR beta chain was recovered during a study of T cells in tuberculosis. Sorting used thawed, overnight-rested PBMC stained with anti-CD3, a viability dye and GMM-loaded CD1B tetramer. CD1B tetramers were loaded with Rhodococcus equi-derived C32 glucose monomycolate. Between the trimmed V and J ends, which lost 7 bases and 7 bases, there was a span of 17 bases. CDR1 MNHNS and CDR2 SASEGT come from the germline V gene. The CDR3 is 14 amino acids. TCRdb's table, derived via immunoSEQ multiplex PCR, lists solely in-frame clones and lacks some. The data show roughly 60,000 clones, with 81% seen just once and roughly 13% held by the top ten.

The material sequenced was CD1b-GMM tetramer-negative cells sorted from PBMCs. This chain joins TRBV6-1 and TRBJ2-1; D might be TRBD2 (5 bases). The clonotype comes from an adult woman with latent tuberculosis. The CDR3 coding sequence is TGTGCCAGCAACCTCCGGGAAGGGTGGAATGAGCAGTTCTTC. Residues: CASNLREGWNEQFF.